These 7 T cell receptor beta chains were sequenced from one sample in a study of blood T cells in healthy people across ages. Using a J-beta primer mix together with a sample-barcoded 5' primer, a second PCR was run for about 6 to 12 cycles. MiXCR was run by TCRdb on the 5' RACE reads, yielding one entry per CDR3 protein. The data show 540,000 or so distinct CDR3 sequences, 24% seen once. This same sample was also taken into another study, of T cells of mothers and their children.

What was sequenced was blood. Source of these receptors: a boy between 10 and 17 years old in good health.

This clonotype has only a few counts. The rearrangement uses TRBV6-2 or TRBV6-3 and TRBJ1-1; perhaps TRBD1 as D (5 bases). The length of the CDR3 is 12 residues. Trimming stripped 8 bases from V and 8 bases from J, with 15 bases between. The V gene's germline CDR1 is MNHEY and CDR2 SVGEGT. The CDR3 DNA reads TGTGCCAGCGGATCAGGGAGTTGGGAAGCTTTCTTT. Translation: CASGSGSWEAFF.

The J gene is TRBJ1-1, the V gene TRBV9; D uncertain. The germline gives CDR1 SGDLS, CDR2 YYNGEE. The germline V and J ends were trimmed by 0 bases and 4 bases, with 7 bases remaining between them. The CDR3 totals 13 residues. Here the CDR3 reads CASSVDMGTEAFF. In nucleotides, the CDR3 is TGTGCCAGCAGCGTAGACATGGGCACTGAAGCTTTCTTT.

The chain recombines TRBV21-1 with TRBJ2-3. TRBV21-1 is classified as a pseudogene. CDR3 length equals 12 residues. The CDR3 is CASSKVRDAQYF. CDR3 DNA sequence: TGTGCCAGCAGCAAAGTGAGAGATGCGCAGTATTTT.

This clonotype has a handful of counts. The J gene is TRBJ2-3, the V gene TRBV4-3, with a possible D match to TRBD1 (6 bases). This CDR3 has 17 residues. CDR1 and CDR2 from the germline V gene are LGHNA and YSLEER. The V end lost 0 bases, the J end lost 4 bases, and 17 bases lay between the germline ends. The CDR3 bases are TGCGCCAGCAGCCAAGATTCGATGGCAGGGGCAGCAGATACGCAGTATTTT. Amino acid sequence: CASSQDSMAGAADTQYF.

V gene TRBV9 combines with J gene TRBJ2-4, with 9 bases aligning to TRBD1. The germline CDR1 and CDR2 sequences are SGDLS and YYNGEE. J was trimmed by 8 bases and V by 4 bases; bases with no gene match: 4. This CDR3 is 13 amino acids long. CDR3 loop: CASSLRDRDIQYF. Here the CDR3 DNA reads TGTGCCAGCAGCCTCCGGGACAGGGACATTCAGTACTTC.

The chain employs TRBV20-1 and TRBJ2-5, with 9 bases aligning to TRBD2. Germline assignment: CDR1 DFQATT and CDR2 SNEGSKA (reference sequence). The CDR3 is 14 residues long. The CDR3 DNA reads TGCAGGGCACATCGGGCTAGCGGGGAAGAGACCCAGTACTTC. Translating it yields CRAHRASGEETQYF.

The chain uses TRBV5-6 and TRBJ2-7, with 7 bases matching TRBD2. This CDR3 contains 13 residues. Germline-derived CDR1 and CDR2 are SGHDT and YYEEEE. The V segment lost 5 bases and the J segment 3 bases; nucleotides outside the gene matches: 5. The CDR3 sequence: CASRSPSGYEQYF. In nucleotides, the CDR3 is TGTGCCAGCAGATCACCTAGCGGCTACGAGCAGTACTTC. Using reference TRBV5-6 and TRBJ2-7 for the parts outside the CDR3, the full variable domain is DAGVTQSPTHLIKTRGQQVTLRCSPKSGHDTVSWYQQALGQGPQFIFQYYEEEERQRGNFPDRFSGHQFPNYSSELNVNALLLGDSALYLCASRSPSGYEQYFGPGTRLTVT.